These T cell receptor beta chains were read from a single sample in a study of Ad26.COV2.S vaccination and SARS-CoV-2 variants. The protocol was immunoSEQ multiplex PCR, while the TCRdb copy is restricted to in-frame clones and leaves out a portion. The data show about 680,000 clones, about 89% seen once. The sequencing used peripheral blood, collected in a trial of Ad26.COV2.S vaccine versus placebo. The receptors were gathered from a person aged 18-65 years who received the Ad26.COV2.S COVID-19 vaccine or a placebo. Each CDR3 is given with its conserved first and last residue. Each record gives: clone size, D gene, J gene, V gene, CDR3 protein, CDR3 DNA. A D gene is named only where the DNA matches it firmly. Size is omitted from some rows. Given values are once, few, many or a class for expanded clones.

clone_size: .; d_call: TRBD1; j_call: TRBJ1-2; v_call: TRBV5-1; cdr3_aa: CASSLGVYGQGGANYGYTF; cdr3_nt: TGCGCCAGCAGCTTGGGTGTTTATGGACAGGGGGGAGCTAACTATGGCTACACCTTC
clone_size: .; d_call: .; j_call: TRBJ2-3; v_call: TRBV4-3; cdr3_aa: CASSQDSTVSTDTQYF; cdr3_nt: TGCGCCAGCAGCCAAGATTCCACGGTTAGCACAGATACGCAGTATTTT
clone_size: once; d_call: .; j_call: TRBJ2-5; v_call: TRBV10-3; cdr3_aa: CAISELVGGGETQYF; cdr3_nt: TGTGCCATCAGTGAATTGGTAGGGGGTGGAGAGACCCAGTACTTC
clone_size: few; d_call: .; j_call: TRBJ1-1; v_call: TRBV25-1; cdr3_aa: CASSEFRGEAFF; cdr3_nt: TGTGCCAGCAGTGAATTTCGGGGTGAAGCTTTCTTT
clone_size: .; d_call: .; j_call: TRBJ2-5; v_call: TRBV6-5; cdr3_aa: CASTPPHQETQYF; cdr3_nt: TGTGCCAGCACCCCCCCTCACCAAGAGACCCAGTACTTC
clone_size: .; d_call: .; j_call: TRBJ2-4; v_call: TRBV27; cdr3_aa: CASTPYATGAKNIQYF; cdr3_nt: TGTGCCAGCACCCCTTATGCGACAGGAGCCAAAAACATTCAGTACTTC
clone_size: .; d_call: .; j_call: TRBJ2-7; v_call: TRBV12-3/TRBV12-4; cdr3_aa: CASSRSFEQYF; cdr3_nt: TGTGCCAGCAGTCGTAGTTTCGAGCAGTACTTC
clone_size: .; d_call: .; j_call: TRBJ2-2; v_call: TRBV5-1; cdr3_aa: CASSSVTRANTGELFF; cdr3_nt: TGCGCCAGCAGCTCGGTAACCAGAGCGAACACCGGGGAGCTGTTTTTT
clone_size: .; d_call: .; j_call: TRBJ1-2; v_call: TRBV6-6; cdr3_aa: CASRTETYGYTF; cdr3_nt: TGTGCCAGCAGGACAGAGACCTATGGCTACACCTTC
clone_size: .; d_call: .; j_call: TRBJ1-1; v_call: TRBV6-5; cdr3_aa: CASSYTLYRDTEAFF; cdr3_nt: TGTGCCAGCAGTTACACCCTCTACAGGGACACTGAAGCTTTCTTT
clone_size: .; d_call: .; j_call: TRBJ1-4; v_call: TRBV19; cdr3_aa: CATGPGEKLFF; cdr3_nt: TGTGCCACGGGGCCGGGGGAAAAACTGTTTTTT
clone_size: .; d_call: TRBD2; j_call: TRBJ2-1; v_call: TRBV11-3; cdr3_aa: CASSPREGYNEQFF; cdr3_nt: TGTGCCAGCAGCCCCCGGGAGGGGTACAATGAGCAGTTCTTC
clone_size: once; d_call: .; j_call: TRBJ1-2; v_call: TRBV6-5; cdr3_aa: CASSYLAGANYGYTF; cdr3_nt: TGTGCCAGCAGTTACTTAGCGGGAGCTAACTATGGCTACACCTTC
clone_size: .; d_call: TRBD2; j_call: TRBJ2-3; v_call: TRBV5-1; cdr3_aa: CASSLGGGIADTQYF; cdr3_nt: TGCGCCAGCAGCTTGGGCGGGGGGATCGCAGATACGCAGTATTTT
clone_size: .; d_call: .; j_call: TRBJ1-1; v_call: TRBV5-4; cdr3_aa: CASSLGGTNTEAFF; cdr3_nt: TGTGCCAGCAGCTTGGGGGGGACGAACACTGAAGCTTTCTTT
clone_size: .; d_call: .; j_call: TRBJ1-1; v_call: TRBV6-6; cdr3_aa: CASSYALQVNTEAFF; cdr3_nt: TGTGCCAGCAGTTACGCCCTCCAGGTAAACACTGAAGCTTTCTTT
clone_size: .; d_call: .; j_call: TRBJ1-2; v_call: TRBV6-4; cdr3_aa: CASSDSGYGYTF; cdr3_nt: TGTGCCAGCAGTGACTCGGGCTATGGCTACACCTTC
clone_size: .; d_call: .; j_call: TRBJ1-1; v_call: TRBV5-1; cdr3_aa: CASSLFGTREEAFF; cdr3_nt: TGCGCCAGCAGCTTGTTTGGGACCAGGGAGGAGGCTTTCTTT
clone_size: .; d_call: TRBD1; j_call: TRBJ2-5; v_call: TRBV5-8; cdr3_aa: CASSLARTGGGNQETQYF; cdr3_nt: TGTGCCAGCAGCTTGGCCAGGACAGGGGGAGGAAACCAAGAGACCCAGTACTTC
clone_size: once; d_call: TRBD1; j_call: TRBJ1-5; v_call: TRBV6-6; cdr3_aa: CASRNPGGADQPQHF; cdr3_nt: TGTGCCAGCAGGAACCCAGGGGGCGCAGATCAGCCCCAGCATTTT
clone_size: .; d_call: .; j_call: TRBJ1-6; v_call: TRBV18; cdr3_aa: CASSPLQERSPLHF; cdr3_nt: TGTGCCAGCTCACCACTTCAGGAGAGATCACCCCTCCACTTT
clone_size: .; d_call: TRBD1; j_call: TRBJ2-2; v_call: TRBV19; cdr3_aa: CASSPPGQGTGELFF; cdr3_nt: TGTGCCAGTAGTCCCCCGGGACAGGGGACCGGGGAGCTGTTTTTT
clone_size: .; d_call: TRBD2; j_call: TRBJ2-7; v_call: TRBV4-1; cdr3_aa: CASSQEAGFGGRDEYEQYF; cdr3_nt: TGCGCCAGCAGCCAAGAAGCGGGGTTCGGCGGACGGGACGAGTACGAGCAGTACTTC
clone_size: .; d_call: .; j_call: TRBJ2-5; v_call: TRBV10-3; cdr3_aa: CAISDWGEQETQYF; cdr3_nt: TGTGCCATCAGTGATTGGGGGGAGCAAGAGACCCAGTACTTC
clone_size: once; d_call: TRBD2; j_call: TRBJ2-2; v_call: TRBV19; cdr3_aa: CASSIDWGLATGELFF; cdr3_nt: TGTGCCAGTAGTATAGATTGGGGACTAGCCACCGGGGAGCTGTTTTTT
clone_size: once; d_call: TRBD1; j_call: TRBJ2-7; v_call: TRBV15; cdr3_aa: CATSRDRGTDEQYF; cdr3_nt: TGTGCCACCAGCAGAGACAGGGGGACGGACGAGCAGTACTTC